These 14 T cell receptor beta chains were all obtained from the same sample, sequenced in a study of cytomegalovirus exposure and HLA in healthy donors. The PCR made use of 60 Vbeta and 13 Jbeta primers. Clones were sequenced by immunoSEQ multiplex PCR, and TCRdb holds only the in-frame ones, with some missing. This sample has over 150,000 clones, with about three quarters found just once. Sequencing was done on a sample of PBMCs. These receptors came from a woman aged 25 to 39 in good health and CMV-seropositive.

This clone was counted between two and nine times. V gene TRBV6-1 combines with J gene TRBJ1-2; TRBD1 is a possible D gene (5 bases). V lost 8 bases and J 4 bases, leaving 17 bases between the germline ends. The germline V gene has CDR1 MNHNS and CDR2 SASEGT. The CDR3 is 14 amino acids. The DNA of the CDR3 is TGTGCCAGCCTATGGTGGGACTTCTCCTATGGCTACACCTTC. It yields the protein CASLWWDFSYGYTF.

The chain joins TRBV27 to TRBJ2-5, with D possibly being TRBD1 (6 bases). CDR1 is MNHEY, CDR2 SMNVEV, per germline (reference sequence). V was trimmed by 4 bases and J by 3 bases, leaving 15 bases between them. The CDR3 contains 15 residues. The CDR3 DNA sequence: TGTGCCAGCAGTTCGGACAGAGGGGTCGAAGAGACCCAGTACTTC. Its protein is CASSSDRGVEETQYF.

The V and J genes are TRBV6-5 and TRBJ2-7, with 8 bases lining up with TRBD1. Germline V gene lookup returns CDR1 MNHEY and CDR2 SVGAGI. There are 15 residues in the CDR3. The V gene end was trimmed by 4 bases and the J gene end by 5 bases; junction bases not matched to a gene: 10. DNA of the CDR3: TGTGCCAGCAGTTTTTCAGGGGGCGGCCGTCACGAGCAGTACTTC. As protein: CASSFSGGGRHEQYF.

The rearrangement joins TRBV9 to TRBJ2-3, with TRBD2 matching 9 bases. This CDR3 is built from 17 residues. The trim removed 0 bases at V and 1 base at J, leaving 6 bases unmatched. Per the germline V gene, CDR1 is SGDLS and CDR2 is YYNGEE. CDR3 bases: TGTGCCAGCAGCGTAGGGGGACTAGCAGCTGGCACAGATACGCAGTATTTT. Its translation: CASSVGGLAAGTDTQYF.

This clone was found once. The chain has TRBV4-1 and TRBJ2-7; no clear D. This CDR3 spans 15 amino acids. The V and J ends lost 1 base and 4 bases respectively, with 14 bases between them. CDR1 is MGHRA, CDR2 YSYEKL, per germline. The CDR3 here is CASSQAETRFYEQYF. CDR3 coding DNA: TGCGCCAGCAGCCAAGCTGAGACACGGTTTTACGAGCAGTACTTC.

V usage is TRBV11-2 and J usage is TRBJ2-5; D is possibly TRBD1 (5 bases). This CDR3 contains 13 residues. Trimming left V 7 bases short and J 5 bases short, with 14 bases between. From germline, CDR1 is SGHAT and CDR2 FQNNGV. DNA for the CDR3: TGTGCCAGCATGCGGAGTGGGGCGGAGACCCAGTACTTC. Translated: CASMRSGAETQYF.

This clone came up once. V and J are TRBV2 and TRBJ2-2; TRBD1 aligns across 9 bases. Germline assignment: CDR1 SNHLY and CDR2 FYNNEI. This CDR3 is built from 13 residues. With V trimmed by 6 bases and J by 4 bases, 0 bases remained unmatched. In nucleotides, the CDR3 is TGTGCCAGCAGGGACAGGGGCACCGGGGAGCTGTTTTTT. Protein sequence: CASRDRGTGELFF.

This rearrangement joins TRBV30 to TRBJ2-1; TRBD2 aligns across 8 bases. The V gene's germline CDR1 is GTSNPN and CDR2 SVGIG (reference sequence). The J segment lost 7 bases and the V segment lost 4 bases, leaving 12 bases of the junction unmatched. The CDR3 totals 15 residues. In DNA form, the CDR3 reads TGTGCCTGGAAGGAGCGGGAGATGGGGATTAATGAGCAGTTCTTC. This translates into CAWKEREMGINEQFF.

This chain connects TRBV7-2 to TRBJ1-4, with TRBD1 as a possible D gene (6 bases). In germline, CDR1 is SGHTA, CDR2 FQGNSA. V was shortened by 5 bases and J by 8 bases, with 18 bases between the two germline ends. The CDR3 loop spans 15 amino acids. CDR3 protein: CASSPSGQKGEKLFF. The CDR3 coding sequence is TGTGCCAGCAGCCCCTCGGGACAAAAAGGGGAAAAACTGTTTTTT. The full variable domain, in which reference TRBV7-2 and TRBJ1-4 provide the parts outside the CDR3, is GAGVSQSPSNKVTEKGKDVELRCDPISGHTALYWYRQSLGQGLEFLIYFQGNSAPDKSGLPSDRFSAERTGGSVSTLTIQRTQQEDSAVYLCASSPSGQKGEKLFFGSGTQLSVL.

The CDR3 is CASSLRGIETQYF. CDR3 DNA: TGTGCCAGCAGCTTGAGGGGGATTGAGACCCAGTACTTC. The chain is built from TRBV5-4 and TRBJ2-5, with a tentative D call TRBD1 (6 bases). Trimming cost V 1 base and J 5 bases, with 9 bases left between them. The V gene's germline CDR1 is SGHNT and CDR2 YYREEE (reference sequence). The CDR3 loop spans 13 amino acids.

The sample holds one count of this clone. The genes are TRBV28 and TRBJ1-2; tentatively, D is TRBD1 (5 bases). Germline V gene data show CDR1 as MDHEN and CDR2 as SYDVKM. Trimming took off 4 bases at V and 7 bases at J, with 10 bases between the two ends. The CDR3 loop spans 12 amino acids. CDR3 amino acids: CASSSGLFGYTF. DNA of the CDR3: TGTGCCAGCAGTTCAGGGTTGTTTGGCTACACCTTC.

As regards this clone: This sample also contains other DNA sequences that code for the same CDR3. The chain carries TRBV7-2 and TRBJ2-3; tentative D call: TRBD1 (6 bases). Germline lookup yields CDR1 SGHTA and CDR2 FQGNSA. The CDR3 covers 14 residues. V shed 1 base and J shed 1 base, with 6 bases lying between them. The chain's CDR3 is CASSLGQGTDTQYF. The CDR3 coding sequence is TGTGCCAGCAGCTTAGGACAGGGCACAGATACGCAGTATTTT.

V and J are TRBV6-1 and TRBJ2-7, with 8 bases matching TRBD1. This CDR3 has 12 residues. After removal of 6 bases from V and 6 bases from J, the junction contained 4 bases not matched to a gene. Per the germline V gene, CDR1 is MNHNS and CDR2 is SASEGT. DNA of the CDR3: TGTGCCAGCAGCAGGGGGCTTACCGAGCAGTACTTC. Translating it yields CASSRGLTEQYF.

The chain carries TRBV7-3 and TRBJ2-5, with TRBD2 identical over 8 bases. There are 16 residues in the CDR3. CDR1 and CDR2 (germline): SGHTA, FQGTGA. Trimming removed 2 bases from V and 2 bases from J; junction bases left unmatched: 7. CDR3 region: CASSLSGGRGQETQYF. CDR3 nucleotides: TGTGCCAGCAGCTTATCGGGAGGGCGGGGACAAGAGACCCAGTACTTC. Supplemented by reference TRBV7-3 and TRBJ2-5, the full variable domain reads GAGVSQTPSNKVTEKGKYVELRCDPISGHTALYWYRQSLGQGPEFLIYFQGTGAADDSGLPNDRFFAVRPEGSVSTLKIQRTERGDSAVYLCASSLSGGRGQETQYFGPGTRLLVL.